This T cell receptor (beta chain) was captured by sequencing in a study of T cells in Graves' hyperthyroidism and ophthalmopathy. This clonotype was counted many times. Authors of the study amplified TCR beta CDR3 regions from RNA transcripts. In the first-round RT-PCR of the TCR CDR3, the HTBI primer set was used. Each CDR3 protein is one row after TCRdb ran MiXCR on the multiplex PCR reads. The table shows approximately 620,000 distinct CDR3 sequences, with about 14% occurring only once. Germline CDR1 MDHEN, CDR2 SYDVKM. This CDR3 is built from 16 residues. The germline V and J ends were trimmed by 5 bases and 5 bases, with 21 bases remaining between them.

Sequencing input: blood. This clonotype was obtained from a woman aged 30 to 39 with Graves' hyperthyroidism that later progressed to Graves' ophthalmopathy. The chain couples TRBV28 to TRBJ1-2; TRBD1 might be the D (6 bases). The CDR3 spells CASSALRDKRLYGYTF. The CDR3 DNA follows: TGTGCCAGCAGTGCCCTCCGGGACAAGAGACTTTATGGCTACACCTTC.